This record looks at one T cell receptor (beta chain) sequence and its context. There is no known antigen for this receptor. No base qualities exist here, and no much larger clone lies one base off it. This sample stems from a study of blood T cell repertoires in COVID-19 (TCRdb year 2020). General notes on the study: Samples covering the acute and convalescent phases of COVID-19 were provided by collaborators in the United States, Italy and Spain. The repertoires were made available in a free public database intended to serve as a resource for research on the immune response to SARS-CoV-2. The dataset comprised deeply sampled blood TCRbeta repertoires from subjects exposed to, actively infected with, or recovered from COVID-19. Where HLA class I and class II types were available, the types were taken from metadata supplied by the sample provider, not from assay-based typing. The samples were drawn from the first 160 participants of the ongoing ImmuneRACE study and from under 1,500 subjects provided by 6 global collaborators. Sample metadata almost always included a de-identified subject ID, COVID-19 status, age in years and sex. The prospective study material was composed of cDNA or gDNA derived from T cells, B-cell-depleted T cells, or PBMCs. Summary of the overall study and its limitations: The quantity of clinical and demographic metadata differed by source and by participant and was supplied without curation.

Clipping removes 8 bases from V and 0 bases from J, with 16 as the unmatched junction base count. Sequences GTSNPN (CDR1) and SVGIG (CDR2) are obtained from the germline V gene (reference sequence). The CDR3 runs 18 amino acids, cysteine and phenylalanine included. CDR3 DNA is the only sequence kept; it has 54 bases, read in frame from the first base. TCRbeta CDR3 regions were amplified from genomic DNA by means of the immunoSEQ Assay, a bias-controlled multiplex PCR. The original pipeline was this. The number of nucleated cells in each sample was estimated from the amplification of reference gene primers within the assay. To quantify the absolute abundance of each unique TCRbeta CDR3 rearrangement, sequence reads were collapsed and filtered. For each sample, productive Simpson clonality was calculated by taking the square root of Simpson's diversity index across productive rearrangements. TCRdb stores this immuneACCESS table with in-frame sequences only. Part of the clones is absent; in the studies checked, under half of the shortfall reflects unresolved V genes, and no reason is known for the rest. That table furnishes V, J and clone size, whereas the DNA furnished D and trimming. In this sample the table shows about 84,000 clones, 80% to 90% of which occur a single time. The ten largest clones take up roughly 1.2% of the sample.

The collaborating institutions used their own protocols to collect whole blood in K2EDTA tubes. For TCRbeta analysis, collaborators shipped samples as frozen whole blood, isolated PBMCs, or DNA extracted from either of those sample types. Rearrangement joined TRBV30 to TRBJ2-1; 10 bases in between match TRBD2. The specimen sequenced was peripheral blood. This sequence originates from a man at least 80 years old with active or convalescent COVID-19. The CDR3 has the sequence CARTRTGSGRSSYNEQFF. The bases read TGTGCCCGGACCCGTACGGGTAGCGGGAGGAGCTCCTACAATGAGCAGTTCTTC. With the rest looked up from the reference TRBV30 and TRBJ2-1 genes rather than sequenced, the full variable domain is SQTIHQWPATLVQPVGSPLSLECTVEGTSNPNLYWYRQAAGRGLQLLFYSVGIGQISSEVPQNLSASRPQDRQFILSSKKLLLSDSGFYLCARTRTGSGRSSYNEQFFGPGTRLTVL.